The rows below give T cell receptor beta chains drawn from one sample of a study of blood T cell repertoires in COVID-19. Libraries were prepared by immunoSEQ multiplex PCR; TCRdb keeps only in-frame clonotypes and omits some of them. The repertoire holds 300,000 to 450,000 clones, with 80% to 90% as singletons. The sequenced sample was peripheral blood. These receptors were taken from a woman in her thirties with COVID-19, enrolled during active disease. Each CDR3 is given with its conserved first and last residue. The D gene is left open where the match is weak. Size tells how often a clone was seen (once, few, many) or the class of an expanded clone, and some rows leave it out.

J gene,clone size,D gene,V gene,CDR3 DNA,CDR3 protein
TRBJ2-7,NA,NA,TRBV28,TGTGCCAGCAGTCAGACTCAGACTTACGAGCAGTACTTC,CASSQTQTYEQYF
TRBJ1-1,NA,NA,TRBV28,TGTGCCAGCAGTCCCTCCTGGACAGTGAACACTGAAGCTTTCTTT,CASSPSWTVNTEAFF
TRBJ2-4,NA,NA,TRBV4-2,TGTGCCAGCAGCCAAGATACAGGAAACATTCAGTACTTC,CASSQDTGNIQYF
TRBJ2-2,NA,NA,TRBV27,NA,CASSFGAGELFF
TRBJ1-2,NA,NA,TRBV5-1,TGCGCCAGCAGCCCGGGTGGCTTTTATGGCTACACCTTC,CASSPGGFYGYTF
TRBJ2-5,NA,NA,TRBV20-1,TGCAGTGCTAGTGAATCCACTCTCGGGGAGACCCAGTACTTC,CSASESTLGETQYF
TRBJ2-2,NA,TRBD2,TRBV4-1,TGCGCCAGCAGCCAAGTCAGCGGGAGAGGTACCGGGGAGCTGTTTTTT,CASSQVSGRGTGELFF
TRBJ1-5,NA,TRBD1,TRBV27,TGTGCCAGCAGCCCTTGGGCAGGGGGCCAGCCCCAGCATTTT,CASSPWAGGQPQHF
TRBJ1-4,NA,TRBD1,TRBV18,TGTGCCAGCTCACCGGGAGGACAGGGCCCTGAAAAACTGTTTTTT,CASSPGGQGPEKLFF
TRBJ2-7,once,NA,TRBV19,TGTGCCAGTAGTATCCGCCAGGGGTCTATAATCGACGAGCAGTACTTC,CASSIRQGSIIDEQYF
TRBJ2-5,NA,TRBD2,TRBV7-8,TGTGCCAGCATCCCCCCGGGACTAGCTTTACAAGAGACCCAGTACTTC,CASIPPGLALQETQYF
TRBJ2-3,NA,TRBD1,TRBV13,TGTGCCAGCAGCCGACAGGGGTCCAGAGATACGCAGTATTTT,CASSRQGSRDTQYF
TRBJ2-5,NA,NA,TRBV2,TGTGCCAGCAGGCAGGGGAGATCTAGGAAGACCCAGTACTTC,CASRQGRSRKTQYF
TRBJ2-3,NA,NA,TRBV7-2,TGTGCCAGCAGTTCGGACAGAAGCACAGATACGCAGTATTTT,CASSSDRSTDTQYF
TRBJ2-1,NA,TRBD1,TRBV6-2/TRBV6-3,TGTGCCAGCAGTCCGGGACAGGTAATTCTGAGTCGCTACAATGAGCAGTTCTTC,CASSPGQVILSRYNEQFF
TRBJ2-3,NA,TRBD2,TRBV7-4,TGTGCCAGCAGCTTAGAGGAACGACTACTAGCGGGAGAAGACGCGCAGTATTTT,CASSLEERLLAGEDAQYF
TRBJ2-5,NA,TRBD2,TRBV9,TGTGCCAGCAGTCTTAGCGGGAGGGCCTGGGAGACCCAGTACTTC,CASSLSGRAWETQYF
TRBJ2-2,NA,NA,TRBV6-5,TGTGCCAGCACTATTCCACCCACCGGGGAGCTGTTTTTT,CASTIPPTGELFF
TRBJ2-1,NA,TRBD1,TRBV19,TGTGCCAGTAGTATAGGGCGAGACAGGGGGGGGAATGAGCAGTTCTTC,CASSIGRDRGGNEQFF
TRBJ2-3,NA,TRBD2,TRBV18,TGTGCCAGCTCCCCCTTCGGCGGGAGGGCCGCAGATACGCAGTATTTT,CASSPFGGRAADTQYF
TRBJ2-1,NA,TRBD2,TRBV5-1,TGCGCCAGCAGCTTCCGAACTAGCGGGAGGGGATCCTACAATGAGCAGTTCTTC,CASSFRTSGRGSYNEQFF
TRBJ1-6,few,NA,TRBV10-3,TGTGCCATCATCCCCCTTACAGGGCTAAATTCACCCCTCCACTTT,CAIIPLTGLNSPLHF
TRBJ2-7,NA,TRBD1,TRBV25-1,TGTGCCAGCAGCGGACAGGGTTCCTACGAGCAGTACTTC,CASSGQGSYEQYF
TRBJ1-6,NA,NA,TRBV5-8,TGTGCCAGCAGCTTGGGACACCGCTGGTCACCCCTCCACTTT,CASSLGHRWSPLHF
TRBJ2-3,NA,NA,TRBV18,TGTGCCAGCTCACCGGAGGGGATATGGACAGATACGCAGTATTTT,CASSPEGIWTDTQYF
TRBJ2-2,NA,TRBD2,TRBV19,TGTGCCAGTAGTCCTCAAGGACTAGCGGGAGACACCGGGGAGCTGTTTTTT,CASSPQGLAGDTGELFF
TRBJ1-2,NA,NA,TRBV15,TGTGCCACCAGCGCCGAGGGACTAGGGGGCTACACCTTC,CATSAEGLGGYTF
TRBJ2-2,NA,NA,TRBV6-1,TGTGCCAGCAGTGACCCCCCTGTCGGGGAGCTGTTTTTT,CASSDPPVGELFF
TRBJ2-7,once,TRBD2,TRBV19,TGTGCCAGTAGAACAACTAGCGGGCCCTACGAGCAGTACTTC,CASRTTSGPYEQYF
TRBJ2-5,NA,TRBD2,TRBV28,TGTGCCAGCAGTTCGCAAGCGGGATTGGAGACCCAGTACTTC,CASSSQAGLETQYF
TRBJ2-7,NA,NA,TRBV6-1,TGTGCCAGCAGTGAATACGGACATATAAGCTCCTACGAGCAGTACTTC,CASSEYGHISSYEQYF
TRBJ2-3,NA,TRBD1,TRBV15,TGTGCCACCAGACCGGGACAGGGGGGTGGCACAGATACGCAGTATTTT,CATRPGQGGGTDTQYF
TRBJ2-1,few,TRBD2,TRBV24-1,TGTGCCACCAGTAATCGGGAGGGATACAATGAGCAGTTCTTC,CATSNREGYNEQFF
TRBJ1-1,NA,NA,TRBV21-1,TGTGCCAGCTCAATTGGGACAGGGGGCCACTTCCGGAACACTGAAGCTTTCTTT,CASSIGTGGHFRNTEAFF
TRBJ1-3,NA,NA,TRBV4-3,TGCGCCAGCTCCCGGACGAGGGTGGCAGGAAACACCATATATTTT,CASSRTRVAGNTIYF
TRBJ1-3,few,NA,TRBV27,TGTGCCAGCAGTTTATCCCTAGACTCTGGAAACACCATATATTTT,CASSLSLDSGNTIYF
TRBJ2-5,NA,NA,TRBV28,TGTGCCAGCAGTTTAGGGTGGCAGGGTACGGGCGAGACCCAGTACTTC,CASSLGWQGTGETQYF
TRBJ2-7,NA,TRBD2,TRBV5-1,TGCGCCAGCAGCTTGGGTGATAGCGGGATATACGAGCAGTACTTC,CASSLGDSGIYEQYF
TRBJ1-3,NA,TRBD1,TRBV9,TGTGCCAGCAGCGTAGAGGGGGCGCGGGGAAACACCATATATTTT,CASSVEGARGNTIYF
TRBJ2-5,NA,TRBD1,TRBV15,TGTGCCACCAGCTCTCTGACAGGGGGTACGGAGACCCAGTACTTC,CATSSLTGGTETQYF
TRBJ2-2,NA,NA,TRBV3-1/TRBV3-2,TGTGCCAGCAGCCAAGTGCTAGCCGGGGAGCTGTTTTTT,CASSQVLAGELFF
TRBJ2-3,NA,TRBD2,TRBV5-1,TGCGCCAGCAGCTTGAGCGGGGTGGGAGATACGCAGTATTTT,CASSLSGVGDTQYF
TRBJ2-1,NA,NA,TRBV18,TGTGCCAGCTCACCACCGCGCGGGACCCTCTACAATGAGCAGTTCTTC,CASSPPRGTLYNEQFF
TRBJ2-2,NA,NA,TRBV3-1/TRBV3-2,TGTGCCAGCAGCGCCACAGTGACCGGGGAGCTGTTTTTT,CASSATVTGELFF
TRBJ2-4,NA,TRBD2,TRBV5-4,TGTGCCAGCAGTTTCCGTAGCGGGGCCCAGGGCATTCAGTACTTC,CASSFRSGAQGIQYF
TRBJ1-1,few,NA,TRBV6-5,TGTGCCAGCAAACGGGGGGAGAACACTGAAGCTTTCTTT,CASKRGENTEAFF
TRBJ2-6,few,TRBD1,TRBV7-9,TGTGCCAGCAGCTTCCGCGGACAGGCCCTCTCTGGGGCCAACGTCCTGACTTTC,CASSFRGQALSGANVLTF
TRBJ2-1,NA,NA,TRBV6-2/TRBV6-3,TGTGCCAGCAGTTATGAACTAGCCTCCTACAATGAGCAGTTCTTC,CASSYELASYNEQFF
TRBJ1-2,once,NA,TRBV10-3,TGTGCCATCAGTGACACGGGCGATGGAGGGTCTGGCTACACCTTC,CAISDTGDGGSGYTF
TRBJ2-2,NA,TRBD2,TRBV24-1,TGTGCCACCAGTGAGCGGGAGGGTCTGGGTACCGGGGAGCTGTTTTTT,CATSEREGLGTGELFF
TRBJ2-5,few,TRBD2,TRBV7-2,TGTGCCAGCAGCTTAGGTCTAGCGGAGGGGACCCAGTACTTC,CASSLGLAEGTQYF
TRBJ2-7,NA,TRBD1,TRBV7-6,TGTGCCAGCAGCGAGCGACAGGGGTTGCAATACGAGCAGTACTTC,CASSERQGLQYEQYF
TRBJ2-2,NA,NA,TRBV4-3,TGCGCCAGCAGCCAAGACGTGTTTGCGGGGAGAAACACCGGGGAGCTGTTTTTT,CASSQDVFAGRNTGELFF
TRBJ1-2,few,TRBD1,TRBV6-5,TGTGCCAGCAGTTACGGAACAGGGGTTAACTATGGCTACACCTTC,CASSYGTGVNYGYTF
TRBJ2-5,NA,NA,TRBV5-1,TGCGCCAGCAGACAGGACAGTTACCAAGAGACCCAGTACTTC,CASRQDSYQETQYF
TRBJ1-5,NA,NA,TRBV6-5,TGTGCCAGCACGGGCGCAGGGAGCAATCAGCCCCAGCATTTT,CASTGAGSNQPQHF
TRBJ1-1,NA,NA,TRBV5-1,TGCGCCAGCTACCGCGGGTCGGAGGACACTGAAGCTTTCTTT,CASYRGSEDTEAFF